Many counts were recorded for the clone carrying this T cell receptor beta chain. V lost 1 base to trimming and J lost 1 base, with 11 bases between them. Per the germline V gene, CDR1 is MGHDK and CDR2 is SYGVNS. The CDR3 totals 16 residues. The data were taken from a study of T-cell reconstitution after alpha-beta-depleted transplantation in children. Construction of the TCRbeta library involved unique molecular identifiers. TCRdb reanalysed the PCR reads using MiXCR and keeps one entry per CDR3 protein. The sample has under 350,000 distinct CDR3 sequences; about 10% are singletons. Sequenced material: PBMCs from the stem cell graft donor, taken from the stem cell graft. This TCR came from a human donor who donated a stem cell graft to a child with SCID. The V and J genes are TRBV25-1 and TRBJ1-3; D gene uncertain. The CDR3, as DNA: TGTGCCAGCAGTGAATCGGTCTCCAGGTCTGGAAACACCATATATTTT. It translates to CASSESVSRSGNTIYF.